The 3 T cell receptor beta chains presented below share a single source sample, sequenced in a study of blood T cell repertoires in COVID-19 (dated by TCRdb to about 2020). Library preparation was by the immunoSEQ multiplex PCR assay. TCRdb took this table from immuneACCESS and kept in-frame rearrangements with V and J called. Such tables lack part of the clones; where checked against another copy, unresolved V genes explain under half of the gap, and the rest is unexplained. The sample data list approximately 130,000 clones, and around four fifths of these were observed just once. 15% to 20% of the sample is in the top ten clones. Sequenced: PBMCs or T cells enriched from blood (not recorded which). The receptors shown here come from a man younger than 40 who had recovered from COVID-19.

The chain links TRBV15 to TRBJ2-2; TRBD1 aligns across 7 bases. V dropped 8 bases and J dropped 0; count of bases not matched to a gene: 0. Looked up from germline, CDR1 is LNHNV and CDR2 is YYDKDF (reference sequence). CDR3 length: 13 residues. The CDR3 DNA follows: TGTGCCACCGGGACAGCGAACACCGGGGAGCTGTTTTTT. It encodes CATGTANTGELFF.

The chain carries TRBV7-8 and TRBJ1-5; TRBD1 aligns across 7 bases. V shed 4 bases, J shed 5 bases, and the junction held 11 bases outside the gene matches. The length of the CDR3 is 16 residues. Germline CDR1 reads SGHVS; CDR2 reads FQNEAQ. CDR3 residues: CASSWDSLVADQPQHF. CDR3 nucleotides: TGTGCCAGCAGCTGGGACAGTCTCGTGGCGGATCAGCCCCAGCATTTT.

The gene calls are TRBV5-4 and TRBJ1-1; TRBD1 matches 9 bases. Germline trimming cut 3 bases from V and 3 bases from J; bases unmatched to any gene: 3. This CDR3 has 14 amino acids. Germline V gene data show CDR1 as SGHNT and CDR2 as YYREEE (reference sequence). The CDR3 loop reads CASSSGTGYTEAFF. DNA for the CDR3: TGTGCCAGCAGCTCCGGGACAGGGTACACTGAAGCTTTCTTT.